The clone carrying this T cell receptor (beta chain) has just a few counts. Its antigen remains unknown. This record belongs to a study of blood T cells in healthy people across ages. The overall study: Capture via template switching afforded approximately one barcoded beta molecule per two T cells. Overall study results and limits: Not knowing donor CMV status may have confounded expanded clonotype changes.

Together with a sample-barcoded 5' primer, a J-beta primer mix was included in a second PCR lasting about 6 to 11 cycles. Each cDNA molecule received a tag from a template-switch adaptor that had 12 random nucleotides. A single record per CDR3 protein comes from TCRdb applying MiXCR to the 5' RACE reads. The sample carries over 700,000 distinct CDR3 sequences, about 53% recorded once. The CDR3 extends over 15 amino acids. V dropped 8 bases and J dropped 6 bases, with 23 bases sitting between them. Per the germline V gene, CDR1 is SQVTM and CDR2 is ANQGSEA. Source material: blood. This clonotype originated in an elderly man in good health. The rearrangement links TRBV29-1 to TRBJ2-1; D gene unclear. The CDR3 here is CSLNLGTGPGNEQFF. The CDR3 DNA reads as TGCAGCCTTAATTTGGGCACCGGGCCGGGCAATGAGCAGTTCTTC.